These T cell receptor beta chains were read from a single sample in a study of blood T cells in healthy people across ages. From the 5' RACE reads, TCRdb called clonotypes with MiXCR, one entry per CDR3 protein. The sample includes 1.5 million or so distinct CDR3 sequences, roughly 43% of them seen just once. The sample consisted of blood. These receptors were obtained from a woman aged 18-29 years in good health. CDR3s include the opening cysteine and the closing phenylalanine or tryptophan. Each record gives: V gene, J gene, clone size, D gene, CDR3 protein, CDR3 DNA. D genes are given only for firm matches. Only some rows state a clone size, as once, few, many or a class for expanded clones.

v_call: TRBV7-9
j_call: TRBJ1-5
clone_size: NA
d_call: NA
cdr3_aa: CASSLGNEENQPQHF
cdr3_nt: TGTGCCAGCAGCTTAGGGAACGAGGAGAATCAGCCCCAGCATTTT

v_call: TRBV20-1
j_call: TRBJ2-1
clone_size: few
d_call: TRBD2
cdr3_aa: CSARMGLAMNEQFF
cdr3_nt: TGCAGTGCTAGGATGGGACTAGCGATGAATGAGCAGTTCTTC

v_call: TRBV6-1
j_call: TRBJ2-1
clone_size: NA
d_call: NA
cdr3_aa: CASSDRLRGVYNEQFF
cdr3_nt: TGTGCCAGCAGTGACAGGCTTCGCGGGGTCTACAATGAGCAGTTCTTC

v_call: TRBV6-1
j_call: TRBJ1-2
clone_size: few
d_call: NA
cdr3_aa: CASLVDRPPRDYGYTF
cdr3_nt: TGTGCCAGCCTTGTGGACCGCCCGCCGAGGGACTATGGCTACACCTTC

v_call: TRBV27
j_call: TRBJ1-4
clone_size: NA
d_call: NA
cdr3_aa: CASSSFGTLEKLFF
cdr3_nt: TGTGCCAGCAGTTCGTTCGGGACTTTGGAAAAACTGTTTTTT

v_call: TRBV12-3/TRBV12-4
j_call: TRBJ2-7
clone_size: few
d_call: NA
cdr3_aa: CASSLLAREQYF
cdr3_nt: TGTGCCAGCAGTCTGCTAGCACGCGAGCAGTACTTC

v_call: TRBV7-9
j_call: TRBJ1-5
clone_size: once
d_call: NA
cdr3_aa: CASSLDRTPQHF
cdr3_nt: TGTGCCAGCAGCTTAGATAGAACTCCCCAGCATTTT

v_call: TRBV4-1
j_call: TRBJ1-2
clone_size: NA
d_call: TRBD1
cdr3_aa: CASSHPGQVGNYGYTF
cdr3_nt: TGCGCCAGCAGCCACCCCGGACAGGTGGGAAACTATGGCTACACCTTC

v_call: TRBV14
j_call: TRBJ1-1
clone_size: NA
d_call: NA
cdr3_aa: CASSQEAHFNTEAFF
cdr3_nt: TGTGCCAGCAGTCAAGAGGCCCACTTCAACACTGAAGCTTTCTTT

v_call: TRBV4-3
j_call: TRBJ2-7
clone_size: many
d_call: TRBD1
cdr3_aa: CASSQDFRTGFYEQYF
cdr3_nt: TGCGCCAGCAGCCAAGATTTCCGGACAGGGTTCTACGAGCAGTACTTC

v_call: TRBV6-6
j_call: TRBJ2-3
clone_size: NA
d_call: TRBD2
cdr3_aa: CASSYGRAASTDTQYF
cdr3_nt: TGTGCCAGCAGTTACGGGAGGGCCGCGAGCACAGATACGCAGTATTTT

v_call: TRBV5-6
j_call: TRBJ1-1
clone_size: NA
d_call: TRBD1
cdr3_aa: CASSMDRGAGTEAFF
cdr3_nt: TGTGCCAGCAGCATGGACAGGGGGGCCGGCACTGAAGCTTTCTTT

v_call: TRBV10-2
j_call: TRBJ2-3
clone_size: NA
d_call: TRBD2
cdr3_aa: CASRGGLAGDLRTDTQYF
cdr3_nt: TGCGCCAGCAGGGGTGGCCTAGCGGGGGATTTGCGCACAGATACGCAGTATTTT

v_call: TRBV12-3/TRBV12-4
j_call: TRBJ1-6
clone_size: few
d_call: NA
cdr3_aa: CASRPKNRASSGLNSPLHF
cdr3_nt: TGTGCCAGCAGACCAAAAAACCGCGCCTCCTCCGGCCTTAATTCACCCCTCCACTTT

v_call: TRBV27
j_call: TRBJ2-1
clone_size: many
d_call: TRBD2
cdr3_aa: CASSLASGSSYNEQFF
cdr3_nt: TGTGCCAGCAGTTTGGCTAGCGGAAGCTCCTACAATGAGCAGTTCTTC

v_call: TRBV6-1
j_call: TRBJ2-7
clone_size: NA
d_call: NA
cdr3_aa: CASIRGQIEGYEQYF
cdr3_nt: TGTGCCAGCATACGTGGGCAGATCGAAGGCTACGAGCAGTACTTC